This TCR beta chain was found in a study of cytomegalovirus exposure and HLA in healthy donors. Primers for the PCR totalled 60 Vbeta and 13 Jbeta. Assay: immunoSEQ multiplex PCR; the TCRdb copy retains only in-frame clones and omits some. Found here are tens of thousands of clones; the top ten clones hold approximately 2%. CDR3 length: 15 residues. Unmatched junction bases numbered 4, after V lost 2 bases and J lost 2 bases. Germline V CDR1 and CDR2: GTSNPN, SVGIG (reference sequence). This clonotype originated in a woman aged 25 to 39 in good health and CMV-seronegative. Material for sequencing was PBMCs. This chain uses TRBV30 with TRBJ2-3, with 10 bases fitting TRBD2. Written as DNA, the CDR3 is TGTGCCTGGAGTCCAACTAGCGGGATCACAGATACGCAGTATTTT. It is translated as CAWSPTSGITDTQYF.